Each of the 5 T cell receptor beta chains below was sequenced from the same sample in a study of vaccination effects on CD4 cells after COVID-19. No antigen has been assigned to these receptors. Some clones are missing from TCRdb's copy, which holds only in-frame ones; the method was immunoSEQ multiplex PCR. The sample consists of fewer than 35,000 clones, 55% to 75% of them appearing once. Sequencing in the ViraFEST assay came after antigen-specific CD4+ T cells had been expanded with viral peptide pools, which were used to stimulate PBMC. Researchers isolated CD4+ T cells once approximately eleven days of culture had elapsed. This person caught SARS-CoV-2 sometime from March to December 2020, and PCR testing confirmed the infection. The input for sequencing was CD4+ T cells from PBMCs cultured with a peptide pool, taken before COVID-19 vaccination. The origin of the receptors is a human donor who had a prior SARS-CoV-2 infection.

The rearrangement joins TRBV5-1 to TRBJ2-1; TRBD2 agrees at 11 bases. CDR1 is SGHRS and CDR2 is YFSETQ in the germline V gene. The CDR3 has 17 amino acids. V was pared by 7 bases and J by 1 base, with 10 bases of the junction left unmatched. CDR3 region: CASQAGSGGASYNEQFF. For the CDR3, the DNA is TGCGCCAGCCAGGCCGGTAGCGGGGGGGCTTCCTACAATGAGCAGTTCTTC.

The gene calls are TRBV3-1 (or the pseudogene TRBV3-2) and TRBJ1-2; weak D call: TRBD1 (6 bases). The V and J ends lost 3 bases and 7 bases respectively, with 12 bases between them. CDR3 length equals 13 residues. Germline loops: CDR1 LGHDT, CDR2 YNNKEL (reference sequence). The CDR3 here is CASSHLGGLGYTF. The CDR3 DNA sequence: TGTGCCAGCAGCCATCTCGGGGGGCTTGGCTACACCTTC.

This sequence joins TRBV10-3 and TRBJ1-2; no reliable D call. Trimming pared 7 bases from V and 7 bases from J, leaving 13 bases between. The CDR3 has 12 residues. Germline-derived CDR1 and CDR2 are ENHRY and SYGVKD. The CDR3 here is CAINGPEGGYTF. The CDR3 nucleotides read TGTGCCATCAATGGCCCGGAGGGTGGCTACACCTTC.

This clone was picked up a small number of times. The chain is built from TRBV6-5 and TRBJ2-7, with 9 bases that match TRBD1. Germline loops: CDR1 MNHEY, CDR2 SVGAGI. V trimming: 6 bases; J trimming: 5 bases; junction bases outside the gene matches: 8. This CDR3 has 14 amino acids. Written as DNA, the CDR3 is TGTGCCAGCAGAACAGGGGGCGTTGGACACGAGCAGTACTTC. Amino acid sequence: CASRTGGVGHEQYF.

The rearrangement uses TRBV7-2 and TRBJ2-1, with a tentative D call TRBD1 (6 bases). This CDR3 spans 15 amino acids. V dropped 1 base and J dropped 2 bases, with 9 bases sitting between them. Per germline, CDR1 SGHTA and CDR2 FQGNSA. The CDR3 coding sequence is TGTGCCAGCAGCTTAGTCGGGACAACCTACAATGAGCAGTTCTTC. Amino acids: CASSLVGTTYNEQFF.